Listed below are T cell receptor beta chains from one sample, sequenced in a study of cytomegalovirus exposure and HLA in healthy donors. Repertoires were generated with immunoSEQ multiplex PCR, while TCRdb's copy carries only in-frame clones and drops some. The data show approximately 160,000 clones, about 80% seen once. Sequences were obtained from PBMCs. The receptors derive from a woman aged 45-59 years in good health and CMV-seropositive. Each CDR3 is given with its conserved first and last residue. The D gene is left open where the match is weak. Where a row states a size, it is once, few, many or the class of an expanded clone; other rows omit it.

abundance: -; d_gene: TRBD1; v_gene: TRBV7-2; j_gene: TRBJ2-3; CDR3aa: CASRMGQTATDTQYF; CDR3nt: TGTGCCAGCAGGATGGGACAGACAGCCACAGATACGCAGTATTTT
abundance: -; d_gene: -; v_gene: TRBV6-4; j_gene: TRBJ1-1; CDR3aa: CASRGTLNTEAFF; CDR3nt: TGTGCCAGCAGGGGGACTTTGAACACTGAAGCTTTCTTT
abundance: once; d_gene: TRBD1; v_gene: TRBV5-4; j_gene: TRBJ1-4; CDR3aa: CASSSGTGRGATNEKLFF; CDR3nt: TGTGCCAGCAGCTCCGGGACAGGGAGGGGGGCAACTAATGAAAAACTGTTTTTT
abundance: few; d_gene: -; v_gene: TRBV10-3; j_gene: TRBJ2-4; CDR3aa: CAISADFIQYF; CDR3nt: TGTGCCATCAGTGCGGACTTTATTCAGTACTTC
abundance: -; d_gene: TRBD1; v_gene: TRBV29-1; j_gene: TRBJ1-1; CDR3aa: CSAWGQLNTEAFF; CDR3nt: TGCAGCGCGTGGGGACAGCTAAACACTGAAGCTTTCTTT
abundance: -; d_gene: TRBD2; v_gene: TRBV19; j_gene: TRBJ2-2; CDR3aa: CASKGLAGANTGELFF; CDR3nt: TGTGCCAGTAAGGGGCTAGCGGGCGCGAACACCGGGGAGCTGTTTTTT
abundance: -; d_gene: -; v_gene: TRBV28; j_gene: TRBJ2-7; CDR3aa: CASTPGGLEQYF; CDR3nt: TGTGCCAGCACCCCAGGGGGGCTCGAGCAGTACTTC
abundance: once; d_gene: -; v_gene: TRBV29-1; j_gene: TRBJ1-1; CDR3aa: CVGGFQGTEAFF; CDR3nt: TGCGTGGGGGGGTTCCAGGGCACTGAAGCTTTCTTT
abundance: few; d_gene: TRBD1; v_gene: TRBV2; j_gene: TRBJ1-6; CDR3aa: CASGQTGFPLHF; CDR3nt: TGTGCCAGCGGCCAGACAGGGTTTCCCCTCCACTTT
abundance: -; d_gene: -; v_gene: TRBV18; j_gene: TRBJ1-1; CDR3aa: CASSPLGPGMDTEAFF; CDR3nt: TGTGCCAGCTCACCCCTCGGCCCAGGGATGGACACTGAAGCTTTCTTT
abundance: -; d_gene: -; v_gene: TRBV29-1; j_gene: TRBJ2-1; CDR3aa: CSVGGSHEQFF; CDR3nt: TGCAGCGTTGGAGGATCCCATGAGCAGTTCTTC
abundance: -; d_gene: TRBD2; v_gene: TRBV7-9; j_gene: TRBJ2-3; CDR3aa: CASSAPGTTTDTQYF; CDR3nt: TGTGCCAGCAGCGCGCCCGGGACTACCACAGATACGCAGTATTTT
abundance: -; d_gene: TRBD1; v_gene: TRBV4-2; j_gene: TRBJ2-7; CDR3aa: CASSLGQGSYEQYF; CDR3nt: TGTGCCAGCAGCTTGGGACAGGGGTCCTACGAGCAGTACTTC
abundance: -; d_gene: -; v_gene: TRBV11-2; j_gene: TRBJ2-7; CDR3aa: CASSLPPRGTYEQYF; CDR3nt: TGTGCCAGCAGCTTACCCCCTAGGGGTACCTACGAGCAGTACTTC
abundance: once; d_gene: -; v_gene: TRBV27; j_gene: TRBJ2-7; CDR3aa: CASSFREEALEQYF; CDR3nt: TGTGCCAGCAGTTTCAGGGAAGAAGCCCTCGAGCAGTACTTC
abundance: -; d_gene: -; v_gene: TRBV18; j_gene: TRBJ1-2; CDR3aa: CASSPSAGFDGYTF; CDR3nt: TGTGCCAGCTCACCCTCCGCAGGATTCGATGGCTACACCTTC
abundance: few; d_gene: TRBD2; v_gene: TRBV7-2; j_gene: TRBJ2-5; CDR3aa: CASSLGSSGGAFQETQYF; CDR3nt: TGTGCCAGCAGCTTAGGATCTAGCGGGGGGGCCTTCCAAGAGACCCAGTACTTC
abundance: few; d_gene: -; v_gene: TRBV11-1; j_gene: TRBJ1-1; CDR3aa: CASSLRENTEAFF; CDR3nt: TGTGCCAGCAGCTTGAGGGAAAACACTGAAGCTTTCTTT
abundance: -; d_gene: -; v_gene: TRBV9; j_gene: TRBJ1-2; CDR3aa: CASSPGQSNYGYTF; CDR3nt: TGTGCCAGCAGCCCTGGACAGTCTAACTATGGCTACACCTTC
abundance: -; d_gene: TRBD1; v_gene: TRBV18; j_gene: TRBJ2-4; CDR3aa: CASSPRRQGTDIQYF; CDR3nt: TGTGCCAGCTCACCACGCCGACAGGGGACGGACATTCAGTACTTC
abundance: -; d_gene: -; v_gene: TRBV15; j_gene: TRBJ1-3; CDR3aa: CATSRASSGSGNTIYF; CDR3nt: TGTGCCACCAGCAGAGCCAGTTCGGGCTCTGGAAACACCATATATTTT
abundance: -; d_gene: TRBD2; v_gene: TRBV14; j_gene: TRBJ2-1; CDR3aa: CASSPGTSGGRAHEQFF; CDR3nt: TGTGCCAGCAGCCCCGGGACTAGCGGGGGGCGGGCCCATGAGCAGTTCTTC
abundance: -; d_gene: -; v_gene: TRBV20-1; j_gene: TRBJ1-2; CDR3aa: CSAKQGYGYTF; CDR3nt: TGCAGTGCTAAGCAGGGCTATGGCTACACCTTC
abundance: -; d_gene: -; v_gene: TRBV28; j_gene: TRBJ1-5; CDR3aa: CASKSRAQPQHF; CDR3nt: TGTGCCAGCAAATCTAGAGCTCAGCCCCAGCATTTT
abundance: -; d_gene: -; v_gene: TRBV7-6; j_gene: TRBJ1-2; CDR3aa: CASSLPTGGNGYTF; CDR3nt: TGTGCCAGCAGCCTTCCCACAGGTGGGAATGGCTACACCTTC
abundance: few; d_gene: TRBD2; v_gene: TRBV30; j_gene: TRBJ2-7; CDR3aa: CAWTYSTGGNYEQYF; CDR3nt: TGTGCCTGGACCTACTCCACGGGGGGGAACTACGAGCAGTACTTC
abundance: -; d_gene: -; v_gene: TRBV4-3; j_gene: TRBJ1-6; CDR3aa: CASSQVWRGEKSSPLHF; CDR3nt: TGCGCCAGCAGCCAAGTCTGGAGGGGTGAGAAGAGTTCACCCCTCCACTTT
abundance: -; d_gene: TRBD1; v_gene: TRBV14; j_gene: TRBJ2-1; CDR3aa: CASSLRDRIYNEQFF; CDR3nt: TGTGCCAGCAGCCTCCGGGACAGGATCTACAATGAGCAGTTCTTC
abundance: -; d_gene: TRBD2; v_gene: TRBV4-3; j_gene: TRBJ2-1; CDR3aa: CASSQDSMAVLAGGTYNEQFF; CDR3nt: TGCGCCAGCAGCCAAGATTCCATGGCAGTTTTAGCGGGAGGGACCTACAATGAGCAGTTCTTC
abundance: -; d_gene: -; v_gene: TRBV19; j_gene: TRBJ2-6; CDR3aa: CASRSLRPGANVLTF; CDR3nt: TGTGCCAGTAGATCCCTGAGGCCTGGGGCCAACGTCCTGACTTTC
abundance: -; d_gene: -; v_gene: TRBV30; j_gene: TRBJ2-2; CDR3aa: CAWSVTGGTGELFF; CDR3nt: TGTGCCTGGAGTGTTACCGGGGGCACCGGGGAGCTGTTTTTT
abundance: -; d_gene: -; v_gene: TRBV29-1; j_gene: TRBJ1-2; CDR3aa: CSVEAQGGPGDGYTF; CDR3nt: TGCAGCGTTGAAGCTCAGGGCGGTCCGGGGGATGGCTACACCTTC
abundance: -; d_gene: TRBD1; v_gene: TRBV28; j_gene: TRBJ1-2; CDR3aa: CASSLIRETGTETYTF; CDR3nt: TGTGCCAGCAGCCTCATTCGCGAAACCGGGACAGAGACCTACACCTTC
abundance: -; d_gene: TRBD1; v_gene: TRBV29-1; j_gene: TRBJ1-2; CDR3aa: CSVEELGQGDYGYTF; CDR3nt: TGCAGCGTTGAAGAGCTCGGACAGGGGGACTATGGCTACACCTTC
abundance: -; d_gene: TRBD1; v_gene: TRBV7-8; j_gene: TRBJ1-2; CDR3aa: CASSEGQGRGYTF; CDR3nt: TGTGCCAGCAGCGAGGGACAGGGGAGGGGCTACACCTTC
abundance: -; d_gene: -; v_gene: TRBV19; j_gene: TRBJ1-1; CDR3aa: CATTDWGRNTEAFF; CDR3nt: TGTGCCACAACCGACTGGGGGCGGAACACTGAAGCTTTCTTT
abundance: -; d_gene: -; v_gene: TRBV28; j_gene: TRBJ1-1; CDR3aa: CASSLQANTEAFF; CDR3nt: TGTGCCAGCAGTCTCCAGGCGAACACTGAAGCTTTCTTT
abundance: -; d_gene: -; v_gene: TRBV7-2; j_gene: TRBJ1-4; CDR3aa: CASSSGHGNEKLFF; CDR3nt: TGTGCCAGCAGCTCTGGACACGGTAATGAAAAACTGTTTTTT
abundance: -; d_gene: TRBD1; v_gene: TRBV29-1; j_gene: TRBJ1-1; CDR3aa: CSVEGTGNTEAFF; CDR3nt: TGCAGCGTTGAGGGGACAGGAAACACTGAAGCTTTCTTT
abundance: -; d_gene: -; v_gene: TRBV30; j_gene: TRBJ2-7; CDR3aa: CAWSIRGNYEQYF; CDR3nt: TGTGCCTGGAGTATACGGGGGAACTACGAGCAGTACTTC
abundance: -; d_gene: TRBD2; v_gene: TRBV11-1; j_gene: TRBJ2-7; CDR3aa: CASSLGRLLAGDEQYF; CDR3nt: TGTGCCAGCAGCCTCGGGAGGCTACTAGCGGGAGACGAGCAGTACTTC